These 5 T cell receptor beta chains were sequenced from one sample in a study of shared clonotypes between healthy human individuals. Only in-frame clones appear in the TCRdb table, and some are missing; sequencing was by immunoSEQ multiplex PCR. The sample includes about 1.5 million clones, roughly 96% of them seen just once. The material sequenced was naive CD4+ T cells sorted from blood. As to subset: CD45RA+ positively selected. These receptors came from a man aged 25-45 years in good health.

The gene calls are TRBV9 and TRBJ2-1, with D perhaps matching TRBD2 (6 bases). The CDR3 sequence is 16 residues long. CDR1 and CDR2 from the germline V gene are SGDLS and YYNGEE. The ends were cut back, 0 bases at V and 5 bases at J, with 15 bases in the middle. Written as DNA, the CDR3 is TGTGCCAGCAGCGTAGGCCGGGACTTCGGGGACAATGAGCAGTTCTTC. The encoded protein is CASSVGRDFGDNEQFF.

The V gene is TRBV5-1, the J gene TRBJ2-1; D is possibly TRBD1 (6 bases). Trimming took off 2 bases at V and 9 bases at J, with 15 bases between the two ends. The CDR3 loop spans 14 amino acids. Germline CDR1 SGHRS, CDR2 YFSETQ. CDR3 nucleotide sequence: TGCGCCAGCAGCTTAGGTGGGACATTTGGTGAGCAGTTCTTC. It encodes CASSLGGTFGEQFF.

This chain joins TRBV7-2 and TRBJ2-7; a possible D gene is TRBD1 (5 bases). Germline V gene data show CDR1 as SGHTA and CDR2 as FQGNSA. The CDR3 is 14 residues long. V lost 4 bases, J lost 1 base, and 11 bases lay in between. For the CDR3, the DNA is TGTGCCAGCAGCTACGATGGGGCGTCCTACGAGCAGTACTTC. Its translation: CASSYDGASYEQYF. The variable domain in full, with the rest retrieved from reference TRBV7-2 and TRBJ2-7, is GAGVSQSPSNKVTEKGKDVELRCDPISGHTALYWYRQSLGQGLEFLIYFQGNSAPDKSGLPSDRFSAERTGGSVSTLTIQRTQQEDSAVYLCASSYDGASYEQYFGPGTRLTVT.

The genes are TRBV6-5 and TRBJ2-7; TRBD1 aligns across 10 bases. V shed 2 bases, J shed 6 bases, and the junction held 7 bases outside the gene matches. CDR1 is MNHEY, CDR2 SVGAGI, per germline. This CDR3 comprises 15 residues. The CDR3 DNA is TGTGCCAGCAGTTACCTTGGGACAGGGGCTCTCGAGCAGTACTTC. This codes for CASSYLGTGALEQYF.

The chain uses TRBV5-6 and TRBJ2-3; 8 bases are shared with TRBD2. The CDR3 is 14 amino acids. V was clipped by 6 bases and J by 1 base; unmatched bases: 4. Germline V gives CDR1 SGHDT, CDR2 YYEEEE. The CDR3 reads CASIIGGGTDTQYF. CDR3 coding DNA: TGTGCCAGCATTATCGGGGGGGGCACAGATACGCAGTATTTT.